Sequencing of this T cell receptor beta chain was carried out in a study of blood T cell repertoires in COVID-19. Overall study context: PBMCs, B-cell-depleted T cells, or T cells were the source of the cDNA or gDNA that made up the material.

This CDR3 region has 13 residues. The ends were cut back, 0 bases at V and 4 bases at J, with 8 bases in the middle. CDR1 is SGHRS, CDR2 YFSETQ, per germline. The repertoire was sequenced with immunoSEQ multiplex PCR; TCRdb's copy has only in-frame clones and lacks some. The sample lists fewer than 200,000 clones, about 79% occurring once. This clone was found a few times. V usage is TRBV5-1 and J usage is TRBJ2-7; the D gene is possibly TRBD1 (6 bases). The source material was PBMCs or T cells enriched from blood (not recorded which). This receptor was taken from a man aged 50-60 years who had recovered from COVID-19. CDR3 nucleotides: TGCGCCAGCAGCTTGGCGACAGGTTACGAGCAGTACTTC. Its translation is CASSLATGYEQYF.